Each of the 29 T cell receptor beta chains below was sequenced from the same sample in a study of T-cell memory formation after mild COVID-19. TCRdb processed the 5' RACE reads anew with MiXCR; each CDR3 protein has one entry. The sample holds approximately 290,000 distinct CDR3 sequences, approximately 20% seen once. Sequencing was carried out using PBMCs or a T cell subset sorted from them (not recorded which). The source of these receptors is a man younger than 30 who had mild COVID-19 (a few samples of this study predate the infection). Cell type and time point are not known.

This clonotype was observed many times. This chain links TRBV20-1 with TRBJ1-3; D call uncertain. This CDR3 is 13 amino acids long. V was clipped by 3 bases and J by 4 bases, with 10 bases between them. Germline CDR1 is DFQATT and CDR2 is SNEGSKA (reference sequence). The CDR3 sequence: CSASRSGGNTIYF. Written as DNA, the CDR3 is TGCAGTGCTAGTCGCTCCGGAGGAAACACCATATATTTT.

The V gene is TRBV5-1, the J gene TRBJ1-5; 7 bases fit TRBD1. V lost 1 base and J lost 4; bases outside the gene matches: 5. The CDR3 contains 15 residues. Germline CDR1 SGHRS, CDR2 YFSETQ. For the CDR3, the DNA is TGCGCCAGCAGCTTGACAGGGGCCCTTAATCAGCCCCAGCATTTT. The encoded protein is CASSLTGALNQPQHF.

This clonotype appeared a few times. This chain connects TRBV9 to TRBJ2-1; the match to TRBD2 covers 7 bases. Trimming cost V 0 bases and J 3 bases; bases outside gene matches: 3. The CDR3 sequence is 15 residues long. Germline loops: CDR1 SGDLS, CDR2 YYNGEE. DNA of the CDR3: TGTGCCAGCAGCGTAGAGCGGGACTACTACAATGAGCAGTTCTTC. This translates into CASSVERDYYNEQFF.

J is TRBJ2-3 and V is TRBV4-1, with 7 nucleotides matching TRBD2. V lost 5 bases and J lost 4; bases outside the gene matches: 27. CDR3 size: 21 residues. CDR1 MGHRA and CDR2 YSYEKL come from the germline V gene. CDR3 in DNA: TGCGCCAGCAGCGGGCCCCCCCGGGGAGGGTGGTCTCCCAGTGTAGCAGATACGCAGTATTTT. Translating gives CASSGPPRGGWSPSVADTQYF.

The chain joins TRBV20-1 to TRBJ1-3, with D uncertain. The ends were cut back, 3 bases at V and 9 bases at J, with 9 bases in the middle. From germline, CDR1 is DFQATT and CDR2 SNEGSKA (reference sequence). The CDR3 is 11 residues long. The CDR3 DNA reads as TGCAGTGCTAGGGGCGGTACCACCATATATTTT. Amino acid sequence: CSARGGTTIYF.

This clonotype was observed a few times. CDR3 sequence: CASSAGLAGGPDSYEQYF. The CDR3 DNA sequence: TGTGCCAGCAGCGCGGGACTAGCGGGGGGCCCCGACTCCTACGAGCAGTACTTC. The chain employs TRBV5-5 and TRBJ2-7; 15 nucleotides agree with TRBD2. The CDR3 has 18 amino acids. V lost 4 bases, J lost 0 bases, and 8 bases stayed unmatched. Germline V gene sequence: CDR1 SGHKS, CDR2 YYEKEE (reference sequence). Filled out from reference TRBV5-5 and TRBJ2-7, the complete variable domain reads DAGVTQSPTHLIKTRGQQVTLRCSPISGHKSVSWYQQVLGQGPQFIFQYYEKEERGRGNFPDRFSARQFPNYSSELNVNALLLGDSALYLCASSAGLAGGPDSYEQYFGPGTRLTVT.

Ten or more counts support this clonotype. This chain uses TRBV12-3 or TRBV12-4 with TRBJ2-1; D ambiguous. CDR3 length: 15 amino acids. V dropped 6 bases and J dropped 9 bases, with 21 bases sitting between them. CDR3 sequence reads: CASRPGLTVLGEQFF. CDR3 bases: TGTGCCAGCAGACCGGGTTTGACGGTTCTGGGTGAGCAGTTCTTC.

Here the CDR3 DNA reads TGTGCCAGCAGCGTAGAAGGGGCTGGCCAGCCCCAGCATTTT. It yields the protein CASSVEGAGQPQHF. This chain uses TRBV9 with TRBJ1-5; TRBD1 is a possible D gene (5 bases). V shed 0 bases and J shed 7 bases, with 11 bases lying between them. Germline V gene data show CDR1 as SGDLS and CDR2 as YYNGEE. The CDR3 has 14 residues.

The chain joins TRBV7-2 to TRBJ2-1; D gene uncertain. The germline V gene encodes CDR1 SGHTA and CDR2 FQGNSA. The CDR3 has 14 residues. V was pared by 4 bases and J by 4 bases, with 11 bases between. CDR3 sequence reads: CASSSRLIYNEQFF. The CDR3 DNA sequence: TGTGCCAGCAGCTCGAGGCTAATTTACAATGAGCAGTTCTTC.

V and J are TRBV20-1 and TRBJ2-2, with no clear D. The germline CDR1 and CDR2 sequences are DFQATT and SNEGSKA (reference sequence). V was clipped by 6 bases and J by 0 bases, with 8 bases between them. The CDR3 is 13 amino acids. CDR3 DNA sequence: TGCAGTGCGGTGCTGGCGAACACCGGGGAGCTGTTTTTT. This translates into CSAVLANTGELFF.

There are a few counts of this clonotype. The V gene is TRBV6-1, the J gene TRBJ1-6; 7 bases match TRBD1. V lost 9 bases, J lost 5 bases, and 10 bases stayed unmatched. The CDR3 extends over 15 amino acids. The V gene's germline CDR1 is MNHNS and CDR2 SASEGT. The CDR3 DNA is TGTGCCAGTACCACAGGGGTTACGGATAATTCACCCCTCCACTTT. As protein: CASTTGVTDNSPLHF.

The chain has TRBV11-2 and TRBJ2-2; 8 bases line up with TRBD2. This CDR3 comprises 18 residues. J was trimmed by 0 bases and V by 5 bases; bases with no gene match: 11. Germline lookup yields CDR1 SGHAT and CDR2 FQNNGV. CDR3 amino acids: CASSRRDLAGTNTGELFF. CDR3 DNA: TGTGCCAGCAGCCGAAGGGACCTAGCGGGCACGAACACCGGGGAGCTGTTTTTT.

The gene calls are TRBV12-3 or TRBV12-4 and TRBJ2-3; TRBD2 agrees at 10 bases. V dropped 5 bases and J dropped 0; count of bases not matched to a gene: 8. This CDR3 is 17 amino acids long. CDR3 sequence (DNA): TGTGCCAGCAGTGGGCTAGCGGGGGAGTCTAGCACAGATACGCAGTATTTT. Protein: CASSGLAGESSTDTQYF.

J is TRBJ2-5 and V is TRBV4-2; TRBD2 matches at 16 bases. This CDR3 is 19 amino acids long. The V gene end was trimmed by 0 bases and the J gene end by 4 bases; junction bases not matched to a gene: 8. CDR1 and CDR2 from the germline V gene are LGHNA and YNFKEQ. The chain's CDR3 is CASSQDPGTSGGAVETQYF. CDR3 DNA sequence: TGTGCCAGCAGCCAAGACCCCGGGACTAGCGGGGGGGCAGTAGAGACCCAGTACTTC.

The V gene is TRBV20-1, the J gene TRBJ2-1, with 10 nucleotides matching TRBD2. V shed 8 bases, J shed 6 bases, and the junction held 7 bases outside the gene matches. The germline V gene has CDR1 DFQATT and CDR2 SNEGSKA (reference sequence). The CDR3 is 13 amino acids. CDR3 nucleotides: TGCAGTCCCTTAGCGGGGGGATTCAATGAGCAGTTCTTC. Translation: CSPLAGGFNEQFF.

The chain carries TRBV7-2 and TRBJ2-5, with 9 bases fitting TRBD1. V was clipped by 5 bases and J by 4 bases; unmatched bases: 8. The CDR3 covers 15 residues. CDR1 is SGHTA, CDR2 FQGNSA, per germline. The CDR3 region has the DNA TGTGCCAGCAGCGAGATTCTGACAGGGGGAGAGACCCAGTACTTC. It is translated as CASSEILTGGETQYF. Looking up the rest from reference TRBV7-2 and TRBJ2-5 gives the full variable domain: GAGVSQSPSNKVTEKGKDVELRCDPISGHTALYWYRQSLGQGLEFLIYFQGNSAPDKSGLPSDRFSAERTGGSVSTLTIQRTQQEDSAVYLCASSEILTGGETQYFGPGTRLLVL.

This chain uses TRBV4-1 with TRBJ2-7; 7 positions agree with TRBD1. J was trimmed by 1 base and V by 5 bases; bases with no gene match: 8. This CDR3 region has 15 residues. The germline CDR1 and CDR2 sequences are MGHRA and YSYEKL. In DNA, the CDR3 is TGCGCCAGCAGCTACCCCGGGACAGAGTCCTACGAGCAGTACGTC. This encodes CASSYPGTESYEQYV.

The V and J genes are TRBV27 and TRBJ1-2; D not certain. V was pared by 0 bases and J by 8 bases, with 7 bases between. CDR1 is MNHEY and CDR2 is SMNVEV in the germline V gene (reference sequence). The CDR3 runs 12 residues. The CDR3 sequence is CASSLSGWGYTF. CDR3 nucleotide sequence: TGTGCCAGCAGTTTATCGGGTTGGGGCTACACCTTC.

This clonotype was seen a few times. This chain links TRBV4-1 with TRBJ1-1; D gene ambiguous. Germline loops: CDR1 MGHRA, CDR2 YSYEKL. The CDR3 loop spans 14 amino acids. Trimming left V 0 bases short and J 0 bases short, with 5 bases between. The CDR3 region has the DNA TGCGCCAGCAGCCAAGATCGCTTGAACACTGAAGCTTTCTTT. Its translation is CASSQDRLNTEAFF.

This chain uses TRBV10-3 with TRBJ1-5, with TRBD1 identical over 8 bases. Germline CDR1 reads ENHRY; CDR2 reads SYGVKD. This CDR3 has 14 amino acids. J gave up 7 bases and V 6 bases, and 8 bases lay outside the gene matches. CDR3 bases: TGTGCCATCAGCAGCAGGGGGCCAGAGCAGCCCCAGCATTTT. Its translation: CAISSRGPEQPQHF.

This clonotype was seen more than once but under ten times. The chain employs TRBV15 and TRBJ1-3; D is unresolved. The germline V gene encodes CDR1 LNHNV and CDR2 YYDKDF (reference sequence). V was clipped by 6 bases and J by 1 base, with 7 bases between them. The CDR3 length is 13 residues. CDR3 bases: TGTGCCACCAGACCAAGTTCTGGAAACACCATATATTTT. Protein: CATRPSSGNTIYF.

V usage is TRBV25-1 and J usage is TRBJ2-7; 8 nucleotides align to TRBD1. This CDR3 spans 17 amino acids. V was pared by 1 base and J by 1 base, with 9 bases of the junction left unmatched. From germline, CDR1 is MGHDK and CDR2 SYGVNS. The CDR3 region is CASSESAGGLHSYEQYF. CDR3 in DNA: TGTGCCAGCAGTGAATCAGCAGGGGGCCTTCATTCCTACGAGCAGTACTTC.

The chain is built from TRBV3-1 and TRBJ2-2, with D perhaps TRBD1 (5 bases). The V gene's germline CDR1 is LGHDT and CDR2 YNNKEL (reference sequence). This CDR3 is built from 17 residues. The V end was cut by 1 base, the J end by 2 bases, with 14 bases between. The CDR3 sequence is CASSQAHQTGNTGELFF. For the CDR3, the DNA is TGTGCCAGCAGCCAAGCCCACCAAACAGGCAACACCGGGGAGCTGTTTTTT.

This clonotype was recorded a few times. This chain uses TRBV4-1 with TRBJ2-4; 8 bases fit TRBD1. J gave up 3 bases and V 4 bases, and 8 bases lay outside the gene matches. CDR1 is MGHRA and CDR2 is YSYEKL in the germline V gene. The CDR3 covers 16 residues. The CDR3 bases are TGCGCCAGCAGCCCTTCAGGGGGCTTGGGCAAAAACATTCAGTACTTC. Translating gives CASSPSGGLGKNIQYF.

V gene TRBV18 combines with J gene TRBJ1-5; TRBD1 matches 12 bases. This CDR3 contains 16 residues. The germline V gene encodes CDR1 KGHSH and CDR2 LQKENI. V lost 6 bases and J lost 4; bases outside the gene matches: 7. The CDR3, as DNA: TGTGCCAGCTCCCTTTCGGGACAGGGGGCAAATCAGCCCCAGCATTTT. Translation: CASSLSGQGANQPQHF.

This clonotype was seen at least ten times. The genes are TRBV7-9 and TRBJ2-1, with TRBD2 matching 10 bases. Unmatched junction bases numbered 7, after V lost 3 bases and J lost 8 bases. Germline CDR1 reads SEHNR; CDR2 reads FQNEAQ (reference sequence). This CDR3 contains 15 residues. CDR3 nucleotide sequence: TGTGCCAGCAGCTTGAAGCGGGGGGGCCTCGATGAGCAGTTCTTC. It codes for CASSLKRGGLDEQFF.

J is TRBJ1-3 and V is TRBV4-2, with D possibly TRBD1 on 5 matching bases. The CDR3 runs 13 residues. Germline values: CDR1 LGHNA, CDR2 YNFKEQ. Between the trimmed V and J ends, which lost 6 bases and 4 bases, there was a span of 10 bases. CDR3 sequence (DNA): TGTGCCAGCAGTACAGGATTCGGAAACACCATATATTTT. Translating gives CASSTGFGNTIYF.

This clonotype has only a few counts. The V and J genes are TRBV20-1 and TRBJ1-4; 8 bases agree with TRBD1. Germline V gene lookup returns CDR1 DFQATT and CDR2 SNEGSKA (reference sequence). The CDR3 consists of 13 residues. With V trimmed by 5 bases and J by 5 bases, 4 bases remained unmatched. The CDR3 nucleotides are TGCAGTGCTTTCCAGGGGGCGAATGAAAAACTGTTTTTT. Translated, it gives CSAFQGANEKLFF.

As for this clonotype: This may come from a read error, since a much larger clone is one base off. The chain couples TRBV20-1 to TRBJ2-1, with 10 bases matching TRBD2. CDR1 DFQATT and CDR2 SNEGSKA come from the germline V gene (reference sequence). This CDR3 comprises 14 residues. CDR3 sequence (DNA): TGCCGTGCTAGGACAATAGCGGGGGGAAATGAGCAGTTCTTC. Translating it yields CRARTIAGGNEQFF.